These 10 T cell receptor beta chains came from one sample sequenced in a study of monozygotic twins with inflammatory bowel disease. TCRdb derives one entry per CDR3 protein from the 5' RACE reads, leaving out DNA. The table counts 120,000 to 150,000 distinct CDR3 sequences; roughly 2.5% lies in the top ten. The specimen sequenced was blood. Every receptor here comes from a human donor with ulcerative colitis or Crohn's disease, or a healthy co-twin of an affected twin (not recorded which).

This CDR3 reads CASSSPPPAHHNEQFF. J is TRBJ2-1 and V is TRBV7-2; TCRdb gives TRBD2 as the D gene, but with no DNA this cannot be confirmed. The CDR3 has 16 residues. Germline CDR1 and CDR2: SGHTA and FQGNSA.

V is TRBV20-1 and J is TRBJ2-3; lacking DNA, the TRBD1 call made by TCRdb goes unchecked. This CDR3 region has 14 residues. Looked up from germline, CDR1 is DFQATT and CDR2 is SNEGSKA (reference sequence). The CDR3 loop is CSARVQGGTDTQYF.

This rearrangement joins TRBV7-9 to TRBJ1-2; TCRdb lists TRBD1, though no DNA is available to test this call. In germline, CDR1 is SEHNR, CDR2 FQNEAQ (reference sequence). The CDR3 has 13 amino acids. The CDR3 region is CASSRDSNYGYTF.

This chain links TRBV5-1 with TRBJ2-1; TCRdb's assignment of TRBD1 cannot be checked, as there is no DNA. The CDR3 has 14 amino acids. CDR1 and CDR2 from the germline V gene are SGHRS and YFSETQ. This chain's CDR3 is CASSLGGTNNEQFF.

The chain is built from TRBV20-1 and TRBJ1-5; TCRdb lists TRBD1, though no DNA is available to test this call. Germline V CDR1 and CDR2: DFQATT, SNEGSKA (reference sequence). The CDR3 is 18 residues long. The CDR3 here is CSARDLGQIVYSNQPQHF.

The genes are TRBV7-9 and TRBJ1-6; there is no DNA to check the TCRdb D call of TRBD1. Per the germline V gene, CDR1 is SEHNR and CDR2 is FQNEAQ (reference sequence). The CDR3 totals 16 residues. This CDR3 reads CASSSQGAQINSPLHF. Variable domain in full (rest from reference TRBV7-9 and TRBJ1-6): DTGVSQNPRHKITKRGQNVTFRCDPISEHNRLYWYRQTLGQGPEFLTYFQNEAQLEKSRLLSDRFSAERPKGSFSTLEIQRTEQGDSAMYLCASSSQGAQINSPLHFGNGTRLTVT.

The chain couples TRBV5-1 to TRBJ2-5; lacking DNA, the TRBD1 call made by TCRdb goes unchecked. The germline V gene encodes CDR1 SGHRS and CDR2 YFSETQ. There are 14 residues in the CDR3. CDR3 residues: CASSTRDRQETQYF.

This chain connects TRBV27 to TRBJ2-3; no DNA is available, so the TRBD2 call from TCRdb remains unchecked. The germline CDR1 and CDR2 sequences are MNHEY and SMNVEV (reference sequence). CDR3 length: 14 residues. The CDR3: CASSLFGTSDTQYF.

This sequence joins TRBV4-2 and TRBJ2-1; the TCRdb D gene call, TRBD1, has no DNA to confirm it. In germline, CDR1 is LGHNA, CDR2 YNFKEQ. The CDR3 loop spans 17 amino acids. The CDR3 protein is CASSPSSSGAGNNEQFF.

The CDR3 reads CASSPGGRNTEAFF. The V and J genes are TRBV7-9 and TRBJ1-1. The V gene's germline CDR1 is SEHNR and CDR2 FQNEAQ (reference sequence). This CDR3 has 14 amino acids. The complete variable domain, with remaining parts taken from reference TRBV7-9 and TRBJ1-1, reads DTGVSQNPRHKITKRGQNVTFRCDPISEHNRLYWYRQTLGQGPEFLTYFQNEAQLEKSRLLSDRFSAERPKGSFSTLEIQRTEQGDSAMYLCASSPGGRNTEAFFGQGTRLTVV.